This T cell receptor (beta chain) was captured by sequencing in a study of blood T cell repertoires in COVID-19. Study background: Nucleic acid was either cDNA or gDNA, and it came from T cells, B-cell-depleted T cells, or PBMCs.

The CDR3 is 12 amino acids. V gave up 4 bases and J gave up 5 bases; unmatched junction bases: 2. Germline-derived CDR1 and CDR2 are SGHNT and YYREEE (reference sequence). Authors' data handling: Amplification from reference gene primers served as the basis for estimated nucleated cell counts. Only in-frame clones appear in the TCRdb table, and some are missing; sequencing was by immunoSEQ multiplex PCR. V, J and clone size reflect that table, while D and trimming were determined from the DNA. The sample contains 56,000 or so clones, about 85% of which appear only once. The chain has TRBV5-4 and TRBJ1-1; TRBD1 aligns across 7 bases. This clonotype was sampled from a human donor in a cohort sampled during active COVID-19. Sequencing used peripheral blood. CDR3 sequence (DNA): TGTGCCAGCAGCCCAGGGGGAACTGAAGCTTTCTTT. Translation gives CASSPGGTEAFF.